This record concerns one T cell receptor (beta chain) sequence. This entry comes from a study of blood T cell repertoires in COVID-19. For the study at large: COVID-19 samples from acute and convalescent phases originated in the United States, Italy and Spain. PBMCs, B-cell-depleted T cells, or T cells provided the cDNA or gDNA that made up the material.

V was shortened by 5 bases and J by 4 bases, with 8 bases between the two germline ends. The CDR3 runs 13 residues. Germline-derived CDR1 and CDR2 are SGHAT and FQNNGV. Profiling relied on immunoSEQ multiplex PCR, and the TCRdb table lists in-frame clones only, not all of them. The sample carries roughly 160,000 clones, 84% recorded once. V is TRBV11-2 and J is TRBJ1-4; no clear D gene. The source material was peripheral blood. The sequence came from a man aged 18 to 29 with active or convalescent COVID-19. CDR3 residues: CASSVGVNEKLFF. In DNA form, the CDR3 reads TGTGCCAGCAGCGTCGGGGTTAATGAAAAACTGTTTTTT.